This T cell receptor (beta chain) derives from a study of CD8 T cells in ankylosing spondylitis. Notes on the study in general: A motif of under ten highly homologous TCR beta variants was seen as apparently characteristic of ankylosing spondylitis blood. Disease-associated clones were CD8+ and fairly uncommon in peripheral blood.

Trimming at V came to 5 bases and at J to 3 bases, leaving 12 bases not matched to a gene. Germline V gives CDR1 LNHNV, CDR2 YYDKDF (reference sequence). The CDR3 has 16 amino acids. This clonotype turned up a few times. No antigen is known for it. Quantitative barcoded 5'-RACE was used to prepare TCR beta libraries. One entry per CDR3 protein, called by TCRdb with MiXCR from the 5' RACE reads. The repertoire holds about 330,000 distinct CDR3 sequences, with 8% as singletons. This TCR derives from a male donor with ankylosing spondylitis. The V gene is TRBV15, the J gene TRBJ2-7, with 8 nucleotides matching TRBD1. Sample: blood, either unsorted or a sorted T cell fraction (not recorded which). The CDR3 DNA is TGTGCCACCAGCGGGGCGCGTGCAGGGGGCCGCTACGAGCAGTACTTC. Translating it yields CATSGARAGGRYEQYF.